This entry lists 18 T cell receptor beta chains sequenced from one sample in a study of OX40 agonist ivuxolimab in advanced cancers. This table comes from immunoSEQ multiplex PCR, and its TCRdb copy is limited to in-frame clones, with some not included. Of roughly 34,000 clones in the sample, around 84% were seen once. Sequences were derived from CD4+ or CD8+ T cells sorted from blood, sampled in a trial of the OX40 agonist ivuxolimab. The receptors were gathered from an adult with an advanced solid tumor such as melanoma, head and neck, liver or kidney cancer.

This chain connects TRBV7-2 to TRBJ1-2; no firm D call. Germline loops: CDR1 SGHTA, CDR2 FQGNSA. This CDR3 is built from 15 residues. Trimming removed 4 bases at V and 4 bases at J, with 16 bases between. CDR3 amino acids: CASSCGDGKTYGYTF. The CDR3 DNA follows: TGTGCCAGCAGCTGCGGAGACGGAAAGACCTATGGCTACACCTTC.

This clone was seen only once. Here the CDR3 reads CATAGLAGHYNEQFF. The CDR3 DNA reads as TGTGCCACCGCGGGACTAGCGGGACACTACAATGAGCAGTTCTTC. This chain links TRBV28 with TRBJ2-1, with 13 nucleotides matching TRBD2. V shed 10 bases, J shed 3 bases, and the junction held 6 bases outside the gene matches. The CDR3 loop spans 15 amino acids. The germline CDR1 and CDR2 sequences are MDHEN and SYDVKM.

The genes are TRBV29-1 and TRBJ2-7, with D possibly being TRBD1 (5 bases). The germline V gene has CDR1 SQVTM and CDR2 ANQGSEA. The CDR3 length is 12 residues. V shed 7 bases and J shed 1 base, with 11 bases lying between them. This CDR3 is CSAEGVSYEQYF. CDR3 nucleotides: TGCAGCGCCGAAGGGGTTTCCTACGAGCAGTACTTC.

This sequence joins TRBV7-9 and TRBJ2-5; no clear D gene. Trimming pared 2 bases from V and 2 bases from J, leaving 12 bases between. There are 15 residues in the CDR3. Germline lookup yields CDR1 SEHNR and CDR2 FQNEAQ (reference sequence). The CDR3 sequence: CASSLLLVTQETQYF. In DNA, the CDR3 is TGTGCCAGCAGCTTATTGCTAGTGACACAAGAGACCCAGTACTTC.

CDR3 sequence: CASSWTGNEQFF. CDR3 DNA: TGTGCCAGCAGCTGGACTGGCAATGAGCAGTTCTTC. The rearrangement uses TRBV11-2 and TRBJ2-1; TRBD2 is a possible D gene (5 bases). Trimming pared 4 bases from V and 6 bases from J, leaving 7 bases between. Germline values: CDR1 SGHAT, CDR2 FQNNGV. This CDR3 spans 12 amino acids.

This clone was counted between two and nine times. The chain uses TRBV7-6 and TRBJ1-5; TRBD1 matches 7 bases. Germline-derived CDR1 and CDR2 are SGHVS and FNYEAQ. After removal of 5 bases from V and 5 bases from J, the junction contained 6 bases not matched to a gene. The CDR3 covers 14 residues. The CDR3, as DNA: TGTGCCAGCAGCCCTGGACAGGCGGATCAGCCCCAGCATTTT. It is translated as CASSPGQADQPQHF.

Ten or more counts support this clone. V usage is TRBV28 and J usage is TRBJ1-5; D is possibly TRBD1 (5 bases). Germline V gives CDR1 MDHEN, CDR2 SYDVKM. This CDR3 is 16 amino acids long. The germline V and J ends were trimmed by 5 bases and 0 bases, with 14 bases remaining between them. The CDR3 protein is CASSIHGTVSNQPQHF. CDR3 coding DNA: TGTGCCAGCAGTATTCACGGGACGGTTAGCAATCAGCCCCAGCATTTT.

The chain employs TRBV18 and TRBJ2-7, with a tentative D call TRBD2 (6 bases). CDR1 is KGHSH and CDR2 is LQKENI in the germline V gene. The V end lost 0 bases, the J end lost 3 bases, and 12 bases lay between the germline ends. CDR3 length: 15 amino acids. CDR3 amino acids: CASSPPSSGYYEQYF. The DNA of the CDR3 is TGTGCCAGCTCACCACCCTCCAGCGGGTACTACGAGCAGTACTTC.

This sequence joins TRBV14 and TRBJ2-3; D possibly corresponds to TRBD1 (6 bases). Germline CDR1 and CDR2: SGHDN and FVKESK. The CDR3 has 15 amino acids. V was clipped by 5 bases and J by 5 bases, with 17 bases between them. As DNA, the CDR3 is TGTGCCAGCAGCACCCACTATCAGGGGCGAGATACGCAGTATTTT. Residues: CASSTHYQGRDTQYF.

This rearrangement joins TRBV6-6 to TRBJ2-1; D may be TRBD1 or TRBD2 (6 bases each). This CDR3 is 14 amino acids long. V was cut by 1 base and J by 8 bases, with 12 bases left in between. Germline loops: CDR1 MNHNY, CDR2 SVGAGI (reference sequence). CDR3 residues: CASSYFGGHDEQFF. DNA for the CDR3: TGTGCCAGCAGTTACTTCGGGGGCCACGATGAGCAGTTCTTC.

As for this clone: A far larger clone lies a single base away; this is likely a read error. This chain connects TRBV6-5 to TRBJ2-5, with TRBD1 as a possible D gene (6 bases). The J call may be wrong; the DNA end is better matched by TRBJ2-7. The CDR3 runs 12 residues. Per germline, CDR1 MNHEY and CDR2 SVGAGI. CDR3 nucleotide sequence: TGTGCCAGCAGTTACAACAGGGACGAGCAGTACTTC. Encoded protein: CASSYNRDEQYF.

V is TRBV7-9 and J is TRBJ2-1; no clear D. Germline V CDR1 and CDR2: SEHNR, FQNEAQ (reference sequence). The CDR3 is 15 residues long. V shed 1 base and J shed 3 bases, with 10 bases lying between them. The CDR3 nucleotides read TGTGCCAGCAGCTTAGGGGTTAGTAACTACAATGAGCAGTTCTTC. Translating it yields CASSLGVSNYNEQFF.

Note on this clone: Other DNA sequences in this specimen translate into the identical CDR3. The chain employs TRBV6-5 and TRBJ1-1, with TRBD1 matching 7 bases. The germline V gene encodes CDR1 MNHEY and CDR2 SVGAGI. V was clipped by 5 bases and J by 1 base; unmatched bases: 7. This CDR3 is built from 15 residues. CDR3: CASSPWTGGNTEAFF. As DNA, the CDR3 is TGTGCCAGCAGTCCTTGGACAGGCGGGAACACTGAAGCTTTCTTT.

The J gene is TRBJ1-2, the V gene TRBV19; TRBD1 matches 7 bases. The germline CDR1 and CDR2 sequences are LNHDA and SQIVND (reference sequence). V trimming: 5 bases; J trimming: 4 bases; junction bases outside the gene matches: 4. This CDR3 is 13 amino acids long. The CDR3 DNA reads TGTGCCAGTAGTCCGGGACAGTTCTATGGCTACACCTTC. It codes for CASSPGQFYGYTF.

The chain combines TRBV4-3 with TRBJ1-4; D might be TRBD1 (5 bases). Looked up from germline, CDR1 is LGHNA and CDR2 is YSLEER. The V end lost 0 bases, the J end lost 14 bases, and 19 bases lay between the germline ends. This CDR3 has 15 residues. CDR3 sequence: CASSQESWGLQGLFF. The CDR3 DNA sequence: TGCGCCAGCAGCCAAGAAAGTTGGGGCCTCCAAGGTCTGTTTTTT.

The gene calls are TRBV19 and TRBJ1-1; D uncertain. The germline V gene has CDR1 LNHDA and CDR2 SQIVND (reference sequence). Trimming shortened V by 4 bases and J by 6 bases, and 12 bases separated the two germline ends. This CDR3 spans 13 amino acids. CDR3 coding DNA: TGTGCCAGTAGTACTCACTTTTTCTCTGAAGCTTTCTTT. This codes for CASSTHFFSEAFF.

The chain recombines TRBV6-5 with TRBJ2-7, with 11 nucleotides matching TRBD1. V lost 2 bases, J lost 4 bases, and 1 base stayed unmatched. The germline CDR1 and CDR2 sequences are MNHEY and SVGAGI. There are 14 residues in the CDR3. The chain's CDR3 is CASSYGTGGYEQYF. The CDR3 DNA reads TGTGCCAGCAGTTACGGGACAGGGGGTTACGAGCAGTACTTC.

The chain recombines TRBV4-3 with TRBJ1-6, with 8 bases aligning to TRBD1. Germline trimming cut 0 bases from V and 10 bases from J; bases unmatched to any gene: 5. CDR3 length equals 15 residues. In germline, CDR1 is LGHNA, CDR2 YSLEER. CDR3 amino acids: CASSQDVDRDSPLHF. CDR3 DNA: TGCGCCAGCAGCCAAGATGTGGACAGGGACTCACCCCTCCACTTT.